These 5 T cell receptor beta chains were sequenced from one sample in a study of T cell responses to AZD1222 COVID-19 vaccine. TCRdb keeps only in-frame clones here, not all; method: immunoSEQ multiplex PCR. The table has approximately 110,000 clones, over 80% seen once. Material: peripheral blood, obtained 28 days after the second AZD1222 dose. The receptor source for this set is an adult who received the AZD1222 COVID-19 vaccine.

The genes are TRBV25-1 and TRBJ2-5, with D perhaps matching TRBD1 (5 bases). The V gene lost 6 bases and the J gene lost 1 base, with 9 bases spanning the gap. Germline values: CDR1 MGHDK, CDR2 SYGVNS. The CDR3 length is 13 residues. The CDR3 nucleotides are TGTGCCAGCAGCTGGGGCGGCCAAGAGACCCAGTACTTC. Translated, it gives CASSWGGQETQYF.

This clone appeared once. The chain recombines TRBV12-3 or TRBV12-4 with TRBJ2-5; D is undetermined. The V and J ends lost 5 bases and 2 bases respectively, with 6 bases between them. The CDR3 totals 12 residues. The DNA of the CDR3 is TGTGCCAGCAGTATGGATCAAGAGACCCAGTACTTC. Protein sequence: CASSMDQETQYF.

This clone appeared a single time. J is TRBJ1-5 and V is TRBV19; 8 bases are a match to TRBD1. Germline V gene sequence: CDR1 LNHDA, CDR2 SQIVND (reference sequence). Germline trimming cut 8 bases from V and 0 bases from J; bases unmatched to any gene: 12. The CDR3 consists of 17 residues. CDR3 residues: CASATGTGVSSNQPQHF. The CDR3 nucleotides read TGTGCCAGTGCCACCGGGACAGGTGTTTCTAGCAATCAGCCCCAGCATTTT.

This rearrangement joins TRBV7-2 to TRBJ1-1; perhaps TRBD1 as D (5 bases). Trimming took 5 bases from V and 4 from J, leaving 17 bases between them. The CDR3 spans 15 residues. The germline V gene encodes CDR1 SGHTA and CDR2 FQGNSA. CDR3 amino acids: CASSIGAVGGTEAFF. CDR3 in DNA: TGTGCCAGCAGCATCGGGGCGGTTGGAGGCACTGAAGCTTTCTTT. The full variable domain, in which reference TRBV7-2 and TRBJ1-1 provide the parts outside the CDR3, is GAGVSQSPSNKVTEKGKDVELRCDPISGHTALYWYRQSLGQGLEFLIYFQGNSAPDKSGLPSDRFSAERTGGSVSTLTIQRTQQEDSAVYLCASSIGAVGGTEAFFGQGTRLTVV.

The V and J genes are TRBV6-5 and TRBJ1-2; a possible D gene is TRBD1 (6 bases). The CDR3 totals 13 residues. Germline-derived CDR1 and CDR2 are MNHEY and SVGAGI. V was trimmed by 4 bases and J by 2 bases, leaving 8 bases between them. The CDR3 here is CASSFGQNYGYTF. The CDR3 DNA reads TGTGCCAGCAGTTTCGGACAGAACTATGGCTACACCTTC.